One sample yielded the 22 T cell receptor beta chains listed below, sequenced in a study of OX40 agonist ivuxolimab in advanced cancers. The repertoire was sequenced with immunoSEQ multiplex PCR; TCRdb's copy has only in-frame clones and lacks some. This table has about 73,000 clones, almost 90% appearing once. The sample here was CD4+ or CD8+ T cells sorted from blood, taken in a trial of the OX40 agonist ivuxolimab. Source of these receptors: an adult with an advanced solid tumor such as melanoma, head and neck, liver or kidney cancer.

The chain employs TRBV5-4 and TRBJ2-7, with TRBD1 identical over 8 bases. V lost 4 bases to trimming and J lost 4 bases; unmatched junction nucleotides: 10. The CDR3 consists of 15 residues. The germline CDR1 and CDR2 sequences are SGHNT and YYREEE (reference sequence). In DNA, the CDR3 is TGTGCCAGCAGCACCCGGACAGGGCAGACGTACGAGCAGTACTTC. Translated, it gives CASSTRTGQTYEQYF. The entire variable domain, with the rest obtained from reference TRBV5-4 and TRBJ2-7, is as follows: ETGVTQSPTHLIKTRGQQVTLRCSSQSGHNTVSWYQQALGQGPQFIFQYYREEENGRGNFPPRFSGLQFPNYSSELNVNALELDDSALYLCASSTRTGQTYEQYFGPGTRLTVT.

There are a few counts of this clone. This sequence joins TRBV19 and TRBJ2-7; D assignment may be TRBD1 or TRBD2 (6 bases each). Per germline, CDR1 LNHDA and CDR2 SQIVND (reference sequence). Trimming took 2 bases from V and 7 from J, leaving 15 bases between them. CDR3 size: 14 residues. The CDR3 loop reads CASSISRGGKEQYF. CDR3 nucleotides: TGTGCCAGTAGTATATCCCGAGGGGGGAAAGAGCAGTACTTC.

The chain is built from TRBV20-1 and TRBJ1-1; D not resolved. Germline V gives CDR1 DFQATT, CDR2 SNEGSKA (reference sequence). The V end lost 5 bases, the J end lost 0 bases, and 4 bases lay between the germline ends. The CDR3 runs to 11 residues. This CDR3 is CSAGLNTEAFF. CDR3 sequence (DNA): TGCAGTGCTGGGTTGAACACTGAAGCTTTCTTT.

CDR3 in amino acids: CASSETGGSPLHF. The CDR3 DNA follows: TGTGCCAGCAGTGAGACAGGGGGTTCACCCCTCCACTTT. The rearrangement joins TRBV6-1 to TRBJ1-6, with TRBD1 matching over 9 bases. The junction had 0 bases not matched to a gene; V was cut back by 3 bases and J by 9 bases. Germline CDR1 MNHNS, CDR2 SASEGT. CDR3 length: 13 residues.

This sequence joins TRBV6-1 and TRBJ1-6; no clear D. The germline gives CDR1 MNHNS, CDR2 SASEGT. Trimming pared 2 bases from V and 11 bases from J, leaving 4 bases between. CDR3 size: 11 residues. This CDR3 reads CASSEQTPLHF. The CDR3 bases are TGTGCCAGCAGTGAACAGACACCCCTCCACTTT.

Details on this clone: A read error may produce the germline difference seen at one junction end. The chain carries TRBV30 and TRBJ1-5; TRBD1 agrees at 7 bases. Germline V gene lookup returns CDR1 GTSNPN and CDR2 SVGIG (reference sequence). This CDR3 region has 13 residues. DNA for the CDR3: TGTGCCCGGAGAGGGACAGCGGGCCAGCCCCAGCATTTT. Protein sequence: CARRGTAGQPQHF.

This clone came up a few times. The V and J genes are TRBV2 and TRBJ1-4, with 9 positions matching TRBD1. CDR3 length: 14 amino acids. CDR1 is SNHLY, CDR2 FYNNEI, per germline. The J segment lost 8 bases and the V segment lost 7 bases, leaving 8 bases of the junction unmatched. CDR3: CASTLGTGREKLFF. The DNA of the CDR3 is TGTGCCAGCACTCTAGGGACAGGGAGGGAAAAACTGTTTTTT.

The genes are TRBV5-1 and TRBJ2-7, with 7 bases that match TRBD2. V lost 4 bases and J lost 0; bases outside the gene matches: 7. The germline V gene encodes CDR1 SGHRS and CDR2 YFSETQ. CDR3 length: 15 residues. The CDR3 region is CASSRGRGSSYEQYF. The CDR3 DNA is TGCGCCAGCAGCCGCGGGAGAGGGAGCTCCTACGAGCAGTACTTC.

V gene TRBV6-1 combines with J gene TRBJ2-1, with a possible D match to TRBD2 (6 bases). This CDR3 region has 15 residues. V was cut by 6 bases and J by 0 bases, with 12 bases left in between. CDR1 and CDR2 from the germline V gene are MNHNS and SASEGT. The CDR3 spells CASRAGRSSYNEQFF. The CDR3 DNA follows: TGTGCCAGCAGGGCGGGGAGGAGCTCCTACAATGAGCAGTTCTTC.

The chain combines TRBV27 with TRBJ2-5, with D maybe TRBD2 (6 bases). V lost 5 bases, J lost 5 bases, and 12 bases lay in between. Germline loops: CDR1 MNHEY, CDR2 SMNVEV (reference sequence). The CDR3 has 13 amino acids. CDR3 in amino acids: CASSATGGETQYF. The CDR3 DNA reads as TGTGCCAGCAGTGCAACCGGAGGGGAGACCCAGTACTTC.

This sequence joins TRBV5-5 and TRBJ2-1, with 8 bases fitting TRBD1. The CDR3 covers 15 residues. CDR1 and CDR2 from the germline V gene are SGHKS and YYEKEE (reference sequence). J lost 6 bases, V lost 2 bases, and 7 bases had no gene match. DNA of the CDR3: TGTGCCAGCAGCTTCGTGACAGGGGTCCCCAATGAGCAGTTCTTC. It encodes CASSFVTGVPNEQFF. Filled out from reference TRBV5-5 and TRBJ2-1, the complete variable domain reads DAGVTQSPTHLIKTRGQQVTLRCSPISGHKSVSWYQQVLGQGPQFIFQYYEKEERGRGNFPDRFSARQFPNYSSELNVNALLLGDSALYLCASSFVTGVPNEQFFGPGTRLTVL.

This clone came up once. V is TRBV11-3 and J is TRBJ2-3, with 10 bases identical to TRBD2. The length of the CDR3 is 15 residues. Unmatched junction bases numbered 5, after V lost 2 bases and J lost 6 bases. The germline gives CDR1 SGHNT, CDR2 YENEEA. The CDR3 reads CASSLQAGGVDTQYF. CDR3 sequence (DNA): TGTGCCAGCAGCTTACAAGCGGGGGGGGTCGATACGCAGTATTTT.

The gene calls are TRBV4-2 and TRBJ1-3, with no clear D. Germline CDR1 is LGHNA and CDR2 is YNFKEQ. The CDR3 is 15 residues long. The V gene lost 0 bases and the J gene lost 5 bases, with 11 bases spanning the gap. The CDR3 protein is CASSQEGGSRNTIYF. CDR3 coding DNA: TGTGCCAGCAGCCAAGAAGGAGGCAGTCGAAACACCATATATTTT.

V is TRBV30 and J is TRBJ1-1; D is ambiguous. The V end was cut by 0 bases, the J end by 8 bases, with 7 bases between. CDR3 length equals 11 residues. The V gene's germline CDR1 is GTSNPN and CDR2 SVGIG (reference sequence). CDR3 DNA sequence: TGTGCCTGGAGTGTCGCGGACGAAGCTTTCTTT. This translates into CAWSVADEAFF. The variable domain in full, with the rest retrieved from reference TRBV30 and TRBJ1-1, is SQTIHQWPATLVQPVGSPLSLECTVEGTSNPNLYWYRQAAGRGLQLLFYSVGIGQISSEVPQNLSASRPQDRQFILSSKKLLLSDSGFYLCAWSVADEAFFGQGTRLTVV.

The chain links TRBV6-4 to TRBJ1-1; 9 bases are shared with TRBD1. This CDR3 is 14 amino acids long. Trimming removed 6 bases from V and 9 bases from J; junction bases left unmatched: 11. Germline CDR1 reads MRHNA; CDR2 reads SNTAGT. CDR3 sequence reads: CASRETGGVTQAFF. Written as DNA, the CDR3 is TGTGCCAGCAGGGAGACAGGGGGAGTTACCCAAGCTTTCTTT.

The chain is built from TRBV18 and TRBJ1-1; a weak D match, TRBD1 (6 bases). This CDR3 spans 13 amino acids. Trimming left V 7 bases short and J 6 bases short, with 15 bases between. The V gene's germline CDR1 is KGHSH and CDR2 LQKENI. CDR3 coding DNA: TGTGCCAGCTTGGAACAGGGTACTGCTGAAGCTTTCTTT. It specifies CASLEQGTAEAFF.

The CDR3 loop reads CASSLEIGGSYEQYF. In nucleotides, the CDR3 is TGTGCCAGCAGCTTAGAGATAGGGGGCAGCTACGAGCAGTACTTC. The chain carries TRBV7-2 and TRBJ2-7, with TRBD1 matching over 7 bases. Trimming at V came to 1 base and at J to 3 bases, leaving 6 bases not matched to a gene. CDR3 length equals 15 residues. CDR1 and CDR2 from the germline V gene are SGHTA and FQGNSA.

J is TRBJ1-3 and V is TRBV19; 7 bases line up with TRBD1. Germline V gene sequence: CDR1 LNHDA, CDR2 SQIVND (reference sequence). CDR3 length: 14 residues. The ends lost 5 bases at V and 10 bases at J; junction bases unmatched: 11. DNA for the CDR3: TGTGCCAGTAGTCCAAGGACAGGTAGAAGAACCATATATTTT. Translation gives CASSPRTGRRTIYF.

This clone was detected once. The chain carries TRBV7-9 and TRBJ1-4, with D perhaps matching TRBD1 (6 bases). V was shortened by 5 bases and J by 4 bases, with 11 bases between the two germline ends. CDR1 SEHNR and CDR2 FQNEAQ come from the germline V gene (reference sequence). CDR3 length: 14 amino acids. DNA of the CDR3: TGTGCCAGCAGCCCCCCAGGGGTTAATGAAAAACTGTTTTTT. This codes for CASSPPGVNEKLFF.

This chain uses TRBV6-6 with TRBJ2-5, with D possibly TRBD1 on 5 matching bases. The V gene lost 6 bases and the J gene lost 2 bases, with 16 bases spanning the gap. The length of the CDR3 is 15 residues. Looked up from germline, CDR1 is MNHNY and CDR2 is SVGAGI (reference sequence). In DNA form, the CDR3 reads TGTGCCAGCAGCCAAACTCGACAGAGACAAGAGACCCAGTACTTC. This sequence encodes CASSQTRQRQETQYF.

This clone was found a few times. V usage is TRBV6-5 and J usage is TRBJ2-3, with 7 bases lining up with TRBD2. The junction had 9 bases not matched to a gene; V was cut back by 4 bases and J by 5 bases. Germline lookup yields CDR1 MNHEY and CDR2 SVGAGI. CDR3 length: 15 amino acids. CDR3 sequence reads: CASSSFAAGKDTQYF. The CDR3 coding sequence is TGTGCCAGCAGTTCCTTCGCAGCGGGGAAAGATACGCAGTATTTT.

This chain joins TRBV11-3 and TRBJ1-2; weak D call: TRBD1 (5 bases). The CDR3 sequence is 16 residues long. The V end lost 5 bases, the J end lost 6 bases, and 22 bases lay between the germline ends. Germline CDR1 reads SGHNT; CDR2 reads YENEEA. This chain's CDR3 is CASSAPPGYVSDGYTF. Here the CDR3 DNA reads TGTGCCAGCAGCGCACCACCAGGGTACGTTTCGGATGGCTACACCTTC.